Listed below are T cell receptor beta chains from one sample, sequenced in a study of CD8+ T cells in alopecia areata. Libraries were prepared by immunoSEQ multiplex PCR; TCRdb keeps only in-frame clonotypes and omits some of them. The sample includes some 110,000 clones, about 59% of them seen just once. Sequencing was performed on CD8+ T cells sorted from blood, taken at week 24, from a patient treated with tofacitinib. All receptors derive from a human donor with alopecia areata. CDR3s include the opening cysteine and the closing phenylalanine or tryptophan. The order of the fields is D gene, V gene, CDR3 length, J gene, clone size, CDR3 DNA, CDR3 protein. The D gene is left open where the match is weak. Clone size appears in some rows only: once, few, many, or a class for an expanded clone.

d_call: -; v_call: TRBV10-1; cdr3_length: 13; j_call: TRBJ2-5; clone_size: -; cdr3_nt: TGCGCCAGCTCGAGGGGCCGGGAGGAGACCCAGTACTTC; cdr3_aa: CASSRGREETQYF
d_call: -; v_call: TRBV4-3; cdr3_length: 14; j_call: TRBJ2-7; clone_size: -; cdr3_nt: TGCGCCAGCAGCCAAGAGTGGACTGGTCACGAGCAGTACTTC; cdr3_aa: CASSQEWTGHEQYF
d_call: TRBD1; v_call: TRBV29-1; cdr3_length: 12; j_call: TRBJ2-7; clone_size: -; cdr3_nt: TGCAGTTTTAGGACAGGAACCTACGAGCAGTACTTC; cdr3_aa: CSFRTGTYEQYF
d_call: -; v_call: TRBV4-2; cdr3_length: 15; j_call: TRBJ1-5; clone_size: -; cdr3_nt: TGTGCCAGCAGCCAAGATCTGGCAGTAGAGAGGCCCCAGCATTTT; cdr3_aa: CASSQDLAVERPQHF
d_call: TRBD2; v_call: TRBV4-3; cdr3_length: 16; j_call: TRBJ2-3; clone_size: medium-sized; cdr3_nt: TGCGCCAGCAGCCAAGATCTAGCGGGGGGGCCAGATACGCAGTATTTT; cdr3_aa: CASSQDLAGGPDTQYF
d_call: -; v_call: TRBV9; cdr3_length: 14; j_call: TRBJ1-1; clone_size: few; cdr3_nt: TGTGCCAGCAGCGTAGCAGCCGGAGGTACTGAAGCTTTCTTT; cdr3_aa: CASSVAAGGTEAFF
d_call: -; v_call: TRBV29-1; cdr3_length: 11; j_call: TRBJ2-2; clone_size: -; cdr3_nt: TGCAGCGCCCATGGCACCGGGGAGCTGTTTTTT; cdr3_aa: CSAHGTGELFF
d_call: -; v_call: TRBV4-1; cdr3_length: 14; j_call: TRBJ2-6; clone_size: once; cdr3_nt: TGCGCCAGCAGCTATGGGTCTGGGGCCAACGTCCTGACTTTC; cdr3_aa: CASSYGSGANVLTF
d_call: -; v_call: TRBV5-1; cdr3_length: 14; j_call: TRBJ2-2; clone_size: -; cdr3_nt: TGCGCCAGCAGCCCCCCTGGCGACACCGGGGAGCTGTTTTTT; cdr3_aa: CASSPPGDTGELFF
d_call: -; v_call: TRBV30; cdr3_length: 11; j_call: TRBJ2-2; clone_size: -; cdr3_nt: TGTGCCAGATGGTGGACCGGGGAGCTGTTTTTT; cdr3_aa: CARWWTGELFF
d_call: -; v_call: TRBV30; cdr3_length: 13; j_call: TRBJ2-7; clone_size: few; cdr3_nt: TGTGCCTGGAGTGTATTTCGGGACTACGAGCAGTACTTC; cdr3_aa: CAWSVFRDYEQYF
d_call: TRBD2; v_call: TRBV11-2; cdr3_length: 19; j_call: TRBJ2-3; clone_size: -; cdr3_nt: TGTGCCAGCAGCTCACCGCCCCCCCTAGCGGGGGGACCAACAGATACGCAGTATTTT; cdr3_aa: CASSSPPPLAGGPTDTQYF
d_call: -; v_call: TRBV7-9; cdr3_length: 12; j_call: TRBJ2-5; clone_size: -; cdr3_nt: TGTGCCAGCAGCTCCATGGGAGAGACCCAGTACTTC; cdr3_aa: CASSSMGETQYF
d_call: TRBD1; v_call: TRBV2; cdr3_length: 15; j_call: TRBJ1-1; clone_size: few; cdr3_nt: TGTGCCAGCGGGTGGGGACAGTTAAAGAACACTGAAGCTTTCTTT; cdr3_aa: CASGWGQLKNTEAFF
d_call: -; v_call: TRBV4-3; cdr3_length: 18; j_call: TRBJ1-3; clone_size: -; cdr3_nt: TGCGCCAGCAGCCAAGATCGGTTAGAGCATTCTACTGGAAACACCATATATTTT; cdr3_aa: CASSQDRLEHSTGNTIYF
d_call: -; v_call: TRBV27; cdr3_length: 13; j_call: TRBJ1-2; clone_size: -; cdr3_nt: TGTGCCAGCAGTTTGGAGGGTTACTATGGCTACACCTTC; cdr3_aa: CASSLEGYYGYTF
d_call: -; v_call: TRBV5-6; cdr3_length: 11; j_call: TRBJ2-7; clone_size: -; cdr3_nt: TGTGCCAGCAGCTATGACTACGAGCAGTACTTC; cdr3_aa: CASSYDYEQYF
d_call: TRBD1; v_call: TRBV7-8; cdr3_length: 13; j_call: TRBJ2-7; clone_size: -; cdr3_nt: TGTGCCAGCAGCTTTCGAGGGGGCAACGAGCAGTACTTC; cdr3_aa: CASSFRGGNEQYF
d_call: -; v_call: TRBV4-1; cdr3_length: 15; j_call: TRBJ2-1; clone_size: few; cdr3_nt: TGCGCCAGCAGCCAAGATGGTAGCTCCTACAATGAGCAGTTCTTC; cdr3_aa: CASSQDGSSYNEQFF
d_call: -; v_call: TRBV4-2; cdr3_length: 14; j_call: TRBJ1-1; clone_size: few; cdr3_nt: TGTGCCAGCAGCCAAGGGACCATGAACACTGAAGCTTTCTTT; cdr3_aa: CASSQGTMNTEAFF
d_call: TRBD1; v_call: TRBV14; cdr3_length: 15; j_call: TRBJ2-1; clone_size: once; cdr3_nt: TGTGCCAGCAGCCAATATACAGGGGCCTACAATGAGCAGTTCTTC; cdr3_aa: CASSQYTGAYNEQFF
d_call: -; v_call: TRBV7-9; cdr3_length: 16; j_call: TRBJ2-5; clone_size: few; cdr3_nt: TGTGCCAGCAGCTGGACGATTGGGGGGATTGAAGAGACCCAGTACTTC; cdr3_aa: CASSWTIGGIEETQYF
d_call: TRBD2; v_call: TRBV7-3; cdr3_length: 15; j_call: TRBJ2-3; clone_size: few; cdr3_nt: TGTGCCAGCAGCCAGACTAGCTGGGGCACAGATACGCAGTATTTT; cdr3_aa: CASSQTSWGTDTQYF
d_call: TRBD1; v_call: TRBV5-1; cdr3_length: 14; j_call: TRBJ2-7; clone_size: -; cdr3_nt: TGCGCCAGCAGCTTGGGGACAGGACCCTACGAGCAGTACTTC; cdr3_aa: CASSLGTGPYEQYF
d_call: -; v_call: TRBV30; cdr3_length: 12; j_call: TRBJ2-4; clone_size: -; cdr3_nt: TGTGCCTGGAGTGCGGAGGCCGCTTGGCAGTACTTC; cdr3_aa: CAWSAEAAWQYF
d_call: -; v_call: TRBV6-5; cdr3_length: 13; j_call: TRBJ2-3; clone_size: -; cdr3_nt: TGTGCCAGCAGTTACGGTGGAGTGGATACGCAGTATTTT; cdr3_aa: CASSYGGVDTQYF
d_call: TRBD1; v_call: TRBV6-1; cdr3_length: 15; j_call: TRBJ2-5; clone_size: -; cdr3_nt: TGTGCCAGCAGTGAAACAGGGGGTACTTTGGAGACCCAGTACTTC; cdr3_aa: CASSETGGTLETQYF
d_call: -; v_call: TRBV5-6; cdr3_length: 13; j_call: TRBJ2-7; clone_size: few; cdr3_nt: TGTGCCAGCAGCCACCCGAACTCCTACGAGCAGTACTTC; cdr3_aa: CASSHPNSYEQYF
d_call: -; v_call: TRBV6-5; cdr3_length: 14; j_call: TRBJ1-1; clone_size: -; cdr3_nt: TGTGCCAGCAGTTACTCGATGATGAACACTGAAGCTTTCTTT; cdr3_aa: CASSYSMMNTEAFF
d_call: -; v_call: TRBV9; cdr3_length: 15; j_call: TRBJ1-3; clone_size: -; cdr3_nt: TGTGCCAGCAGCCTCGACCTTTTCTCTGGAAACACCATATATTTT; cdr3_aa: CASSLDLFSGNTIYF
d_call: -; v_call: TRBV9; cdr3_length: 12; j_call: TRBJ1-1; clone_size: -; cdr3_nt: TGTGCCAGCAGCCCCGGGGCGGGGGAAGCTTTCTTT; cdr3_aa: CASSPGAGEAFF
d_call: -; v_call: TRBV7-9; cdr3_length: 15; j_call: TRBJ2-1; clone_size: -; cdr3_nt: TGTGCCAGCAGCTTACTGGGGGGGGCCCCCAATGAGCAGTTCTTC; cdr3_aa: CASSLLGGAPNEQFF
d_call: -; v_call: TRBV29-1; cdr3_length: 14; j_call: TRBJ2-2; clone_size: few; cdr3_nt: TGCAGCGTTGAGGGCAGGGACAACACCGGGGAGCTGTTTTTT; cdr3_aa: CSVEGRDNTGELFF
d_call: -; v_call: TRBV29-1; cdr3_length: 12; j_call: TRBJ1-1; clone_size: few; cdr3_nt: TGCAGCGCTTGGGGACAGAACACTGAAGCTTTCTTT; cdr3_aa: CSAWGQNTEAFF
d_call: TRBD2; v_call: TRBV7-9; cdr3_length: 17; j_call: TRBJ2-5; clone_size: -; cdr3_nt: TGTGCCAGCAGCTTTGGACTAGCGGGGGCCCTGGGAGAGACCCAGTACTTC; cdr3_aa: CASSFGLAGALGETQYF
d_call: TRBD1; v_call: TRBV2; cdr3_length: 17; j_call: TRBJ1-4; clone_size: once; cdr3_nt: TGTGCCAGCAGTGGAAATAGAGTGACAGGGGGTTATGAAAAACTGTTTTTT; cdr3_aa: CASSGNRVTGGYEKLFF
d_call: TRBD2; v_call: TRBV7-2; cdr3_length: 15; j_call: TRBJ2-3; clone_size: -; cdr3_nt: TGTGCCAGCACCCAACGACTAGCGGGGGATGATACGCAGTATTTT; cdr3_aa: CASTQRLAGDDTQYF
d_call: -; v_call: TRBV13; cdr3_length: 13; j_call: TRBJ2-1; clone_size: -; cdr3_nt: TGTGCCAGCACCACAGCCTCCTACAATGAGCAGTTCTTC; cdr3_aa: CASTTASYNEQFF
d_call: -; v_call: TRBV5-1; cdr3_length: 16; j_call: TRBJ1-3; clone_size: -; cdr3_nt: TGCGCCAGCAGCTTGGACAGCAGGGTGAGAGGAAACACCATATATTTT; cdr3_aa: CASSLDSRVRGNTIYF
d_call: TRBD2; v_call: TRBV6-4; cdr3_length: 15; j_call: TRBJ2-2; clone_size: -; cdr3_nt: TGTGCCAGCAGTGACGCTAGCGGGGGTACCGGGGAGCTGTTTTTT; cdr3_aa: CASSDASGGTGELFF
d_call: -; v_call: TRBV27; cdr3_length: 12; j_call: TRBJ2-7; clone_size: few; cdr3_nt: TGTGCCAGCAGTTTATCGGGCTACGAGCAGTACTTC; cdr3_aa: CASSLSGYEQYF
d_call: -; v_call: TRBV30; cdr3_length: 14; j_call: TRBJ1-5; clone_size: few; cdr3_nt: TGTGCCTGGAGTGGCGGGGTTGGCAATCAGCCCCAGCATTTT; cdr3_aa: CAWSGGVGNQPQHF
d_call: TRBD1; v_call: TRBV27; cdr3_length: 15; j_call: TRBJ2-3; clone_size: -; cdr3_nt: TGTGCCAGCTCCCACCGGACAGGGAGCACAGATACGCAGTATTTT; cdr3_aa: CASSHRTGSTDTQYF
d_call: TRBD1; v_call: TRBV27; cdr3_length: 12; j_call: TRBJ1-4; clone_size: few; cdr3_nt: TGTGCCAGCAGTTTGACAGGGAGGGAACTGTTTTTT; cdr3_aa: CASSLTGRELFF
d_call: -; v_call: TRBV7-2; cdr3_length: 16; j_call: TRBJ2-3; clone_size: -; cdr3_nt: TGTGCCAGCAGCTTAAACCGGGGCCGGGGCACAGATACGCAGTATTTT; cdr3_aa: CASSLNRGRGTDTQYF
d_call: TRBD1; v_call: TRBV5-6; cdr3_length: 13; j_call: TRBJ2-3; clone_size: few; cdr3_nt: TGTGCCAGCGGAGGGACAGGGGCAGATACGCAGTATTTT; cdr3_aa: CASGGTGADTQYF